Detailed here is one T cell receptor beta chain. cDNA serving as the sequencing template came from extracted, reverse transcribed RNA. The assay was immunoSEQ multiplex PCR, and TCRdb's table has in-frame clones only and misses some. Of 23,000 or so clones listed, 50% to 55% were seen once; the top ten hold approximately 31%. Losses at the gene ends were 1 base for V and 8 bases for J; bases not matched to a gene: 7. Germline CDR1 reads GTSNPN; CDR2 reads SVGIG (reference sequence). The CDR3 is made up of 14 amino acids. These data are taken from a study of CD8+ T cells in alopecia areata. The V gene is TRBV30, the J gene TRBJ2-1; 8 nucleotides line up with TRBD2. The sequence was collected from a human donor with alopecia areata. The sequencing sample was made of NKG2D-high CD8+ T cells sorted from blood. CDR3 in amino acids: CAWSDTGGPDEQFF. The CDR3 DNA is TGTGCCTGGAGTGACACGGGAGGGCCTGATGAGCAGTTCTTC.